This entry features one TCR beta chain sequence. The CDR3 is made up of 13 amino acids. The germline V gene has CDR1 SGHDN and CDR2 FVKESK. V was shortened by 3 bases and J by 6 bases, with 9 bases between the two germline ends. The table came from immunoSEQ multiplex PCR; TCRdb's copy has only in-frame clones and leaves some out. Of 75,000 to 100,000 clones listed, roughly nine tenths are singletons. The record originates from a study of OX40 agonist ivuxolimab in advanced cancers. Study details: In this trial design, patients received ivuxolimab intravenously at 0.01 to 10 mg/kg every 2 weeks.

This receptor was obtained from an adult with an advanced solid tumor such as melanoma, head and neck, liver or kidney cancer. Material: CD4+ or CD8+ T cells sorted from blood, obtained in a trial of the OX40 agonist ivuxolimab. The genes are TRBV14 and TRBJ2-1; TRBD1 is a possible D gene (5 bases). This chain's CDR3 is CASSQQGFNEQFF. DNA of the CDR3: TGTGCCAGCAGCCAGCAGGGATTCAATGAGCAGTTCTTC.